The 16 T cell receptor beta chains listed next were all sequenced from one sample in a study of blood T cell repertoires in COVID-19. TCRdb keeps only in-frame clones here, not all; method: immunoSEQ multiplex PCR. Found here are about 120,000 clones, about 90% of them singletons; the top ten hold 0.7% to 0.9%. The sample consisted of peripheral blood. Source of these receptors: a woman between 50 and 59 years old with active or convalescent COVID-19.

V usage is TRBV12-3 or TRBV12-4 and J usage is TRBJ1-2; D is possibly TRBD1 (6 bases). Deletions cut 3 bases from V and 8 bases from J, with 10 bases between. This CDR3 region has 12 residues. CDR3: CASSLGAGGYTF. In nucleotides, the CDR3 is TGTGCCAGCAGTTTGGGGGCAGGGGGCTACACCTTC.

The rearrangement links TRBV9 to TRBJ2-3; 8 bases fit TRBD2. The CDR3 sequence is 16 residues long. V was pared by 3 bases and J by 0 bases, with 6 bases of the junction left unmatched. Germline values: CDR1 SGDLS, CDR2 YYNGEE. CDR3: CASSEGLVSSTDTQYF. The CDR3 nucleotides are TGTGCCAGCAGCGAGGGACTAGTCTCTAGCACAGATACGCAGTATTTT.

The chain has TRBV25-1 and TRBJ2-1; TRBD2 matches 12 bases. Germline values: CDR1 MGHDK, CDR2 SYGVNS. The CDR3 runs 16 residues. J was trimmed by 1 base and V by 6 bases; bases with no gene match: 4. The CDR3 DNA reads TGTGCCAGCAGCGGTACTAGCGGGAGGTCCTACAATGAGCAGTTCTTC. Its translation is CASSGTSGRSYNEQFF.

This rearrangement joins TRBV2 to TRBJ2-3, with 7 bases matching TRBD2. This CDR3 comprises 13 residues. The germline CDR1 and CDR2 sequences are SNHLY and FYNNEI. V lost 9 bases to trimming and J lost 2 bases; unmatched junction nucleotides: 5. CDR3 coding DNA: TGTGCCAGTGGACTAGGCTACACAGATACGCAGTATTTT. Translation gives CASGLGYTDTQYF.

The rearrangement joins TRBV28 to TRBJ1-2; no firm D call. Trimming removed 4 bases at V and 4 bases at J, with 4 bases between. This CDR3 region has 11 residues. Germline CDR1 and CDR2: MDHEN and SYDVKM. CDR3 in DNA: TGTGCCAGCAGTTCCCTCTATGGCTACACCTTC. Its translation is CASSSLYGYTF.

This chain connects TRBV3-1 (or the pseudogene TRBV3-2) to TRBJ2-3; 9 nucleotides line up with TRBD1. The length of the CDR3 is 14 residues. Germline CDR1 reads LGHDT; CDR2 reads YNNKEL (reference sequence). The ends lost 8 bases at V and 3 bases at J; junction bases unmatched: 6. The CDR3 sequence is CASSGTGRTDTQYF. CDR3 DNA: TGTGCCAGCTCCGGGACAGGGAGAACAGATACGCAGTATTTT.

This CDR3 reads CASSLYAGGPYNEQFF. CDR3 nucleotide sequence: TGTGCCAGCAGCTTGTACGCGGGAGGGCCCTACAATGAGCAGTTCTTC. The chain uses TRBV5-6 and TRBJ2-1; the match to TRBD2 covers 9 bases. The CDR3 is 16 residues long. Germline trimming cut 1 base from V and 2 bases from J; bases unmatched to any gene: 4. CDR1 and CDR2 from the germline V gene are SGHDT and YYEEEE.

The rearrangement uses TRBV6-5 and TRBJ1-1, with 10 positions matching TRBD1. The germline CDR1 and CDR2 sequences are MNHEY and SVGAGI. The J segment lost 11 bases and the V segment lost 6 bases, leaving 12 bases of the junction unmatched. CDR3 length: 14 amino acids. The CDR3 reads CASRRTGGDPGAFF. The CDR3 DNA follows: TGTGCCAGCAGACGGACAGGGGGGGACCCCGGGGCTTTCTTT.

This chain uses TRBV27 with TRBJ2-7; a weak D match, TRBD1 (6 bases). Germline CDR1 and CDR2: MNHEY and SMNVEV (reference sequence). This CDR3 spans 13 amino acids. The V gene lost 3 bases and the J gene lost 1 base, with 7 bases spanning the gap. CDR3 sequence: CASSFGQSYEQYF. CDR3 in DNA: TGTGCCAGCAGTTTTGGACAGTCCTACGAGCAGTACTTC.

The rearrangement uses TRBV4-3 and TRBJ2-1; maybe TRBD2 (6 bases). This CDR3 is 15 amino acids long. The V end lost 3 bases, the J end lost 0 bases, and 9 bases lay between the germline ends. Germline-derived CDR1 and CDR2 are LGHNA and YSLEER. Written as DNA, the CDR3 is TGCGCCAGCAGCCAGGGACTTAGCTCCTACAATGAGCAGTTCTTC. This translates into CASSQGLSSYNEQFF.

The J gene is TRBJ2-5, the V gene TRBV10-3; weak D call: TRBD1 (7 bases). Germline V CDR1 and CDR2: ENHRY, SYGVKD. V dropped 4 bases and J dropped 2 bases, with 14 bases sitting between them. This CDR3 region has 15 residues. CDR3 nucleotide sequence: TGTGCCATCAGTGTCGGAGGGGGCATGCAAGAGACCCAGTACTTC. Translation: CAISVGGGMQETQYF.

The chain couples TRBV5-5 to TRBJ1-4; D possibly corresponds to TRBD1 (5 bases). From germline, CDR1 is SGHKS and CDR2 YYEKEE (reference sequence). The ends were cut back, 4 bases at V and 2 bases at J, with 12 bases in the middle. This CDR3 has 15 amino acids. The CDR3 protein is CASSRVRVTNEKLFF. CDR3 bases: TGTGCCAGCAGCCGAGTCAGGGTCACTAATGAAAAACTGTTTTTT.

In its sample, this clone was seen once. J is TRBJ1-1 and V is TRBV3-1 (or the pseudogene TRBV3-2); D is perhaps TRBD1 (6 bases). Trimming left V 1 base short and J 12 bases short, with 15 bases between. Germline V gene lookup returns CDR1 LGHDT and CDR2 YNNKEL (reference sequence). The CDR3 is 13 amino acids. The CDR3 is CASSQGLQGGPFF. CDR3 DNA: TGTGCCAGCAGCCAAGGATTACAGGGTGGACCTTTCTTT.

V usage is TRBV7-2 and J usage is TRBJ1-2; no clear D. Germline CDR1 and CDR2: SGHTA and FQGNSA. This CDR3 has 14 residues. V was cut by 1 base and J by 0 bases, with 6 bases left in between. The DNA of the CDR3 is TGTGCCAGCAGCTTAGATCCAGCTAACTATGGCTACACCTTC. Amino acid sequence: CASSLDPANYGYTF.

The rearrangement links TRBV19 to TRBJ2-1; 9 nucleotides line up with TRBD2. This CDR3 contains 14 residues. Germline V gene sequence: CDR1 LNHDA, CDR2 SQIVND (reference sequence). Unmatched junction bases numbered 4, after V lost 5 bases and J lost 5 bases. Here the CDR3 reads CASSLRTSDNEQFF. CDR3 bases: TGTGCCAGTAGTCTCAGGACTAGCGACAATGAGCAGTTCTTC.

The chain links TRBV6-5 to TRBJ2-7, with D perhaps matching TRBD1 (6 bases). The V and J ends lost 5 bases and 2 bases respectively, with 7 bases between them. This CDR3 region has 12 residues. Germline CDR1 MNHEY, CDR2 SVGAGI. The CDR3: CASSRQAYEQYF. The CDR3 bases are TGTGCCAGCAGTCGACAGGCCTACGAGCAGTACTTC.